This T cell receptor beta chain was recorded in a study of T cell responses to AZD1222 COVID-19 vaccine. Study-wide points: Of the AZD1222 recipients, only 5 to 7 were seropositive at baseline. Spike-specific TCR breadth and depth both grew after two AZD1222 doses. Possibly, clonal diversity was underestimated; donors were largely white British and included more females.

V was clipped by 5 bases and J by 2 bases; unmatched bases: 3. CDR1 and CDR2 (germline): LNHDA, SQIVND (reference sequence). The CDR3 sequence is 14 residues long. As for this clone: The antigen remains unidentified.

Here immunoSEQ multiplex PCR was the method, and the copy in TCRdb shows in-frame clones only, minus some. This table holds 190,000 or so clones, 93% found once. The sample in question was peripheral blood, obtained 28 days after the second AZD1222 dose. The receptor comes from an adult who received the AZD1222 COVID-19 vaccine. The V gene is TRBV19, the J gene TRBJ1-3; 7 positions agree with TRBD1. The CDR3: CASSPTGAGNTIYF. DNA of the CDR3: TGTGCCAGTAGTCCTACAGGGGCTGGAAACACCATATATTTT.